A selection of T cell receptor beta chains follows, all from one sample in a study of CD8 T cells in ankylosing spondylitis. One entry per CDR3 protein, called by TCRdb with MiXCR from the 5' RACE reads. Here the sample spans fewer than 180,000 distinct CDR3 sequences, under 45% being singletons. The specimen was synovial fluid, either unsorted or a sorted T cell fraction (not recorded which). The receptors shown here come from a male donor with ankylosing spondylitis. The CDR3 runs from the conserved cysteine through the conserved F or W. A D gene is named only where the DNA matches it firmly. Clone size, where shown, is once, few, many, or a class for clones that have expanded.

D gene: NA; V gene: TRBV13; J gene: TRBJ2-7; clone size: NA; CDR3 DNA: TGTGCCAGCAGCTTAGGGGTGGGCTCCTACGAGCAGTACTTC; CDR3 protein: CASSLGVGSYEQYF
D gene: TRBD1; V gene: TRBV30; J gene: TRBJ2-5; clone size: many; CDR3 DNA: TGTGCCTGGAATCCCGGACAGGGGGAGACCCAGTACTTC; CDR3 protein: CAWNPGQGETQYF
D gene: TRBD1; V gene: TRBV5-1; J gene: TRBJ1-1; clone size: many; CDR3 DNA: TGCGCCAGCAAATCGGGACAGGGGGCCGTGAACACTGAAGCTTTCTTT; CDR3 protein: CASKSGQGAVNTEAFF
D gene: NA; V gene: TRBV27; J gene: TRBJ2-3; clone size: NA; CDR3 DNA: TGTGCCAGCGCCAAATTCGCAGGGATCACAGATACGCAGTATTTT; CDR3 protein: CASAKFAGITDTQYF
D gene: TRBD2; V gene: TRBV7-9; J gene: TRBJ2-7; clone size: few; CDR3 DNA: TGTGCCAGCAGCCCACAATCCGGACTAGCGGGGACCTACGAGCAGTACTTC; CDR3 protein: CASSPQSGLAGTYEQYF
D gene: NA; V gene: TRBV20-1; J gene: TRBJ1-2; clone size: NA; CDR3 DNA: TGCAGTGCCCTTGGGACCGTACAAATCTATGGCTACACCTTC; CDR3 protein: CSALGTVQIYGYTF
D gene: NA; V gene: TRBV14; J gene: TRBJ2-1; clone size: many; CDR3 DNA: TGTGCCAGCAGCCAGGGGGCATACAATGAGCAGTTCTTC; CDR3 protein: CASSQGAYNEQFF
D gene: NA; V gene: TRBV21-1; J gene: TRBJ1-2; clone size: NA; CDR3 DNA: TGTGCCAGCAGCAAACCGGGGGGGGGATATGGCTACACCTTC; CDR3 protein: CASSKPGGGYGYTF
D gene: NA; V gene: TRBV7-8; J gene: TRBJ2-7; clone size: NA; CDR3 DNA: TGTGCCAGCAGCTTAGTCTCCCCCGGGGCACCCCTCGAGCAGTACTTC; CDR3 protein: CASSLVSPGAPLEQYF
D gene: NA; V gene: TRBV15; J gene: TRBJ2-7; clone size: NA; CDR3 DNA: TGTGCCACCAGCAGAGATCGGCAGGAGTACTCCTACGAGCAGTACTTC; CDR3 protein: CATSRDRQEYSYEQYF
D gene: NA; V gene: TRBV5-1; J gene: TRBJ2-7; clone size: few; CDR3 DNA: TGCGCCAGCAGCTTGGGTGGCAGGGAAACGTCCTACGAGCAGTACTTC; CDR3 protein: CASSLGGRETSYEQYF
D gene: TRBD1; V gene: TRBV10-3; J gene: TRBJ1-5; clone size: NA; CDR3 DNA: TGTGCCATCAGTGCAGCCCGGACAGGGAGCCAGCCCCAGCATTTT; CDR3 protein: CAISAARTGSQPQHF
D gene: NA; V gene: TRBV10-3; J gene: TRBJ2-5; clone size: few; CDR3 DNA: TGTGCCATCAGTGAGTCGTTCGGGCCACAAGAGACCCAGTACTTC; CDR3 protein: CAISESFGPQETQYF
D gene: NA; V gene: TRBV11-2; J gene: TRBJ2-1; clone size: NA; CDR3 DNA: TGTGCCAGCAGCCACTGGGGGGGACAGTTCTTAACCTACAATGAGCAGTTCTTC; CDR3 protein: CASSHWGGQFLTYNEQFF
D gene: NA; V gene: TRBV2; J gene: TRBJ2-1; clone size: NA; CDR3 DNA: TGTGCCAGCAGTGAAGCGGGGCCTCTCGATGAGCAGTTCTTC; CDR3 protein: CASSEAGPLDEQFF
D gene: NA; V gene: TRBV7-3; J gene: TRBJ2-1; clone size: NA; CDR3 DNA: TGTGCCAGCAGCTTAAGAGGGGTGAATGAGCAGTTCTTC; CDR3 protein: CASSLRGVNEQFF
D gene: TRBD2; V gene: TRBV24-1; J gene: TRBJ2-1; clone size: NA; CDR3 DNA: TGTGCCACCAGTGATTTGCGGCAGAGCGGGACCAATGAGCAGTTCTTC; CDR3 protein: CATSDLRQSGTNEQFF
D gene: TRBD1; V gene: TRBV12-3/TRBV12-4; J gene: TRBJ2-1; clone size: few; CDR3 DNA: TGTGCCAGCAGTTTCGAGACAGGGGAGTCCTACAATGAGCAGTTCTTC; CDR3 protein: CASSFETGESYNEQFF